What follows are 18 T cell receptor beta chains derived from one specimen sequenced in a study of T cells in Graves' hyperthyroidism and ophthalmopathy. The CDR3 regions of TCR beta were amplified from RNA transcripts. Carried out on the TCR CDR3, a first-round RT-PCR used the HTBI primer set. TCRdb re-called the multiplex PCR reads through MiXCR, storing one row per CDR3 protein. Of about 210,000 distinct CDR3 sequences listed, roughly 17% are singletons. Sequenced: blood. All receptors come from a man in his fifties with Graves' hyperthyroidism.

This clonotype was seen at least ten times. The V call is TRBV28, the J call TRBJ2-3; D might be TRBD1 (6 bases). Trimming stripped 8 bases from V and 1 base from J, with 25 bases between. This CDR3 has 18 amino acids. In germline, CDR1 is MDHEN, CDR2 SYDVKM. CDR3 coding DNA: TGTGCCAGCCGAGGGAAGTTTTACAGGGTAGAGGGCACAGATACGCAGTATTTT. It yields the protein CASRGKFYRVEGTDTQYF.

The gene calls are TRBV10-3 and TRBJ1-2, with 9 bases lining up with TRBD1. CDR1 is ENHRY, CDR2 SYGVKD, per germline. This CDR3 spans 13 amino acids. V shed 3 bases and J 6 bases; nucleotides not matched to a gene: 2. CDR3 coding DNA: TGTGCCATCAGTGAACAGGGGGCCCATGGCTACACCTTC. Protein sequence: CAISEQGAHGYTF.

This clonotype was counted at least ten times. The gene calls are TRBV3-1 and TRBJ2-5; possible D gene TRBD1, 5 bases. The ends were cut back, 4 bases at V and 7 bases at J, with 13 bases in the middle. The CDR3 has 13 residues. The germline V gene has CDR1 LGHDT and CDR2 YNNKEL (reference sequence). The CDR3 DNA follows: TGTGCCAGCAGCCCATATCAGGGTGTGACCCAGTACTTC. Its protein is CASSPYQGVTQYF.

The chain employs TRBV6-1 and TRBJ1-1, with TRBD1 as a possible D gene (6 bases). The germline CDR1 and CDR2 sequences are MNHNS and SASEGT. V shed 2 bases and J shed 4 bases, with 8 bases lying between them. The CDR3 extends over 13 amino acids. Here the CDR3 reads CASSELGATEAFF. Here the CDR3 DNA reads TGTGCCAGCAGTGAACTGGGGGCCACTGAAGCTTTCTTT.

This clonotype was counted ten times or more. The chain uses TRBV7-3 and TRBJ2-7; D is possibly TRBD1 (6 bases). This CDR3 is built from 13 residues. The V and J ends lost 5 bases and 6 bases respectively, with 14 bases between them. Germline CDR1 and CDR2: SGHTA and FQGTGA. The CDR3 is CASSADARGEQYF. The CDR3 DNA is TGTGCCAGCAGCGCAGACGCCAGGGGCGAGCAGTACTTC.

This clonotype was recorded at least ten times. The rearrangement links TRBV2 to TRBJ2-1; D ambiguous. V was cut by 8 bases and J by 3 bases, with 11 bases left in between. CDR1 is SNHLY and CDR2 is FYNNEI in the germline V gene. This CDR3 contains 13 residues. CDR3 DNA: TGTGCCAGCGAGACGCAAGGCTACAATGAGCAGTTCTTC. Amino acid sequence: CASETQGYNEQFF. Combining the CDR3 with reference TRBV2 and TRBJ2-1 gives the whole variable domain EPEVTQTPSHQVTQMGQEVILRCVPISNHLYFYWYRQILGQKVEFLVSFYNNEISEKSEIFDDQFSVERPDGSNFTLKIRSTKLEDSAMYFCASETQGYNEQFFGPGTRLTVL.

This clonotype occurred many times. The V call is TRBV18, the J call TRBJ2-3; a possible D gene is TRBD2 (5 bases). Trimming removed 6 bases from V and 2 bases from J, with 12 bases in between. The CDR3 has 14 amino acids. CDR1 KGHSH and CDR2 LQKENI come from the germline V gene. This chain's CDR3 is CASSSGTLTDTQYF. The CDR3 DNA sequence: TGTGCCAGCTCGTCGGGAACCCTCACAGATACGCAGTATTTT.

This clonotype was counted at least ten times. The rearrangement joins TRBV3-1 to TRBJ2-3; D gene uncertain. Trimming cost V 2 bases and J 8 bases, with 5 bases left between them. The CDR3 has 11 residues. Germline CDR1 LGHDT, CDR2 YNNKEL (reference sequence). Here the CDR3 reads CASSQWGTQYF. CDR3 in DNA: TGTGCCAGCAGCCAATGGGGTACGCAGTATTTT.

This clonotype was seen repeatedly, ten times or more. This chain links TRBV12-3 or TRBV12-4 with TRBJ2-7; D uncertain. This CDR3 spans 14 amino acids. V was shortened by 2 bases and J by 3 bases, with 11 bases between the two germline ends. In nucleotides, the CDR3 is TGTGCCAGCAGTTTAATTGCGGCTAGCTACGAGCAGTACTTC. This encodes CASSLIAASYEQYF.

This clonotype was detected ten times or more. The rearrangement uses TRBV7-9 and TRBJ1-1; no reliable D call. This CDR3 is built from 15 residues. Germline CDR1 is SEHNR and CDR2 is FQNEAQ (reference sequence). The V end lost 1 base, the J end lost 0 bases, and 9 bases lay between the germline ends. The CDR3 DNA follows: TGTGCCAGCAGCTTAGGGGATTTAATGAACACTGAAGCTTTCTTT. This codes for CASSLGDLMNTEAFF.

This clonotype occurred a few times. V gene TRBV10-2 combines with J gene TRBJ2-5, with D perhaps matching TRBD1 (6 bases). Germline V gene data show CDR1 as WSHSY and CDR2 as SAAADI. This CDR3 has 13 residues. With 4 bases removed from V and 5 bases from J, the gap between germline ends came to 11 bases. Here the CDR3 reads CASSVQGLETQYF. CDR3 sequence (DNA): TGCGCCAGCAGTGTACAGGGATTGGAGACCCAGTACTTC.

The chain combines TRBV20-1 with TRBJ1-3; D ambiguous. The CDR3 has 14 residues. Per germline, CDR1 DFQATT and CDR2 SNEGSKA (reference sequence). The V end lost 1 base, the J end lost 4 bases, and 11 bases lay between the germline ends. CDR3 in DNA: TGCAGTGCTAGAGTAATGTCATCCGGAAACACCATATATTTT. Amino acids: CSARVMSSGNTIYF.

This clonotype showed up many times. This chain links TRBV7-9 with TRBJ1-2; possible D gene TRBD1, 6 bases. Trimming stripped 0 bases from V and 4 bases from J, with 12 bases between. CDR3 length equals 15 residues. Germline CDR1 and CDR2: SEHNR and FQNEAQ (reference sequence). CDR3 sequence: CASSLAGGRSYGYTF. In DNA form, the CDR3 reads TGTGCCAGCAGCTTAGCGGGGGGCAGGAGCTATGGCTACACCTTC.

This clonotype was seen many times. This sequence joins TRBV2 and TRBJ2-7, with a possible D match to TRBD1 (5 bases). The CDR3 spans 14 residues. The germline V and J ends were trimmed by 7 bases and 1 base, with 14 bases remaining between them. Germline V gene data show CDR1 as SNHLY and CDR2 as FYNNEI. The CDR3 DNA reads TGTGCCAGCACCTGGACAAGGCGGTCCTACGAGCAGTACTTC. Translating gives CASTWTRRSYEQYF.

The V call is TRBV18, the J call TRBJ1-1; 8 positions match TRBD1. CDR1 is KGHSH and CDR2 is LQKENI in the germline V gene. V gave up 3 bases and J gave up 3 bases; unmatched junction bases: 9. The length of the CDR3 is 16 residues. Written as DNA, the CDR3 is TGTGCCAGCTCACCGTCCCTTACAGGGGGGGACACTGAAGCTTTCTTT. This encodes CASSPSLTGGDTEAFF.

This clonotype was found a few times. The CDR3 protein is CASSLGPQGGNNQPQHF. CDR3 in DNA: TGCGCCAGCAGCTTGGGCCCACAGGGGGGTAACAATCAGCCCCAGCATTTT. This chain connects TRBV5-1 to TRBJ1-5; 8 nucleotides match TRBD1. V gave up 0 bases and J gave up 3 bases; unmatched junction bases: 8. CDR1 and CDR2 from the germline V gene are SGHRS and YFSETQ. This CDR3 contains 17 residues.

Of note for this clonotype: Given a much more abundant clone one base away, this may be a read error. The chain combines TRBV30 with TRBJ2-7, with D possibly TRBD1 on 5 matching bases. The CDR3 loop spans 13 amino acids. Germline V gene lookup returns CDR1 GTSNPN and CDR2 SVGIG (reference sequence). CDR3 coding DNA: TGTGACTGGAGTGCCCTCCAGGGTACCGAGCAGTACTTC. It yields the protein CDWSALQGTEQYF. The full variable domain, with the rest looked up from reference TRBV30 and TRBJ2-7, is SQTIHQWPATLVQPVGSPLSLECTVEGTSNPNLYWYRQAAGRGLQLLFYSVGIGQISSEVPQNLSASRPQDRQFILSSKKLLLSDSGFYLCDWSALQGTEQYFGPGTRLTVT.

This clonotype was picked up many times. This rearrangement joins TRBV3-1 to TRBJ2-7; 10 bases map to TRBD1. This CDR3 has 14 amino acids. The germline V gene has CDR1 LGHDT and CDR2 YNNKEL (reference sequence). Unmatched junction bases numbered 8, after V lost 6 bases and J lost 6 bases. CDR3 DNA sequence: TGTGCCAGCAGGCCCCGGGACAGGGGTGGCGAGCAGTACTTC. Amino acid sequence: CASRPRDRGGEQYF.